This is a list of T cell receptor beta chains from one sample in a study of identical twins. MiXCR was run by TCRdb on the 5' RACE reads, yielding one entry per CDR3 protein. The sample lists under 250,000 distinct CDR3 sequences, approximately 8.3% occurring once. The same sample was also studied in work on yellow fever vaccine responses in identical twins.

The source material was memory (CD45RO+) T cells sorted from blood. These receptors came from a woman aged 18-29 years in good health. Each CDR3 is given with its conserved first and last residue. Each record gives: D gene, V gene, clone size, J gene, CDR3 DNA, CDR3 protein. D genes are given only for firm matches. The size entry is marked missing in some rows and otherwise reads once, few, many or a size class.

D: TRBD1; V: TRBV11-2; size: NA; J: TRBJ2-1; DNA: TGTGCCAGCACCAACTCTTACAGGGGTTCCTACAATGAGCAGTTCTTC; CDR3: CASTNSYRGSYNEQFF
D: NA; V: TRBV5-6; size: many; J: TRBJ1-2; DNA: TGTGCCAGCAGCTTGGCCGAGGCAGAAGATGGCTACACCTTC; CDR3: CASSLAEAEDGYTF
D: TRBD2; V: TRBV7-9; size: many; J: TRBJ2-7; DNA: TGTGCCAGCAGAGATTCGGGGGGATCGGGTGAGCAGTACTTC; CDR3: CASRDSGGSGEQYF
D: TRBD1; V: TRBV7-2; size: many; J: TRBJ1-2; DNA: TGTGCCAGCAGCTTTTTTCAACCGGGACAGGGCACGAATGGCTACACCTTC; CDR3: CASSFFQPGQGTNGYTF
D: TRBD1; V: TRBV13; size: many; J: TRBJ2-1; DNA: TGTGCCAGCAGCTACGGACAGGGGCCCAGTGAGCAGTTCTTC; CDR3: CASSYGQGPSEQFF
D: TRBD2; V: TRBV5-1; size: many; J: TRBJ2-1; DNA: TGCGCCAGCAGCTTTGGGACTAGCGAGTACAATGAGCAGTTCTTC; CDR3: CASSFGTSEYNEQFF
D: TRBD1; V: TRBV7-2; size: many; J: TRBJ2-7; DNA: TGTGCCAGCAGTGTTTCCGGGACAGGGGGCATACAGTACTTC; CDR3: CASSVSGTGGIQYF
D: NA; V: TRBV15; size: NA; J: TRBJ2-7; DNA: TGTGCCACCAGCAGACTAGGCTACGAGCAGTACTTC; CDR3: CATSRLGYEQYF
D: NA; V: TRBV27; size: NA; J: TRBJ1-5; DNA: TGTGCCAGCACGTTGCAACCCCAGCATTTT; CDR3: CASTLQPQHF
D: TRBD1; V: TRBV2; size: NA; J: TRBJ2-5; DNA: TGTGCCAGCAGTGGGGGACAGGGAAAGACCCAGTACTTC; CDR3: CASSGGQGKTQYF
D: NA; V: TRBV5-1; size: many; J: TRBJ2-7; DNA: TGCGCCAGCAACCCGCAGGGTAACTCCTACGAGCAGTACTTC; CDR3: CASNPQGNSYEQYF
D: NA; V: TRBV20-1; size: few; J: TRBJ2-1; DNA: TGCAGTGCTAGAGATAATTGGTACAATGAGCAGTTCTTC; CDR3: CSARDNWYNEQFF
D: NA; V: TRBV12-3/TRBV12-4; size: many; J: TRBJ2-1; DNA: TGTGCCAGCAGCCCCAAGGGGCCCTACAATGAGCAGTTCTTC; CDR3: CASSPKGPYNEQFF
D: NA; V: TRBV7-2; size: many; J: TRBJ2-5; DNA: TGTGCCAGCAGCCCCGCAGCCAGTAAAGAGACCCAGTACTTC; CDR3: CASSPAASKETQYF
D: NA; V: TRBV6-4; size: many; J: TRBJ2-2; DNA: TGTGCCAGCAGCCCCGGACAGCAGAACACCGGGGAGCTGTTTTTT; CDR3: CASSPGQQNTGELFF
D: NA; V: TRBV6-5; size: few; J: TRBJ2-1; DNA: TGTGCCAGCAGTTACGAAGGTTACAATGAGCAGTTCTTC; CDR3: CASSYEGYNEQFF
D: TRBD1; V: TRBV7-9; size: many; J: TRBJ2-1; DNA: TGTGCCAGCAGCTTGGTGCGGACAGGGAAGTTCAGTGAGCAGTTCTTC; CDR3: CASSLVRTGKFSEQFF
D: NA; V: TRBV9; size: many; J: TRBJ2-6; DNA: TGTGCCAGCACGCCGGGGGCGCTTGGGGCCAACGTCCTGACTTTC; CDR3: CASTPGALGANVLTF
D: TRBD1; V: TRBV18; size: few; J: TRBJ1-6; DNA: TGTGCCAGCTCACCGGGACAGGTTGACGATTCACCCCTCCACTTT; CDR3: CASSPGQVDDSPLHF
D: TRBD1; V: TRBV6-1; size: few; J: TRBJ2-3; DNA: TGTGCCAGCGTCGGAACTCACAGGGGGGATACGCAGTATTTT; CDR3: CASVGTHRGDTQYF
D: NA; V: TRBV12-3/TRBV12-4; size: NA; J: TRBJ2-5; DNA: TGTGCCAGCAGTTTAAGGTCCCAAACGGAGACCCAGTACTTC; CDR3: CASSLRSQTETQYF
D: NA; V: TRBV5-1; size: many; J: TRBJ1-1; DNA: TGCGCCAGCAGCTTAGACGGATGGAACACTGAAGCTTTCTTT; CDR3: CASSLDGWNTEAFF
D: NA; V: TRBV6-2/TRBV6-3; size: many; J: TRBJ1-1; DNA: TGTGCCAGCAGTCTCTTGGGGACTGAAGCTTTCTTT; CDR3: CASSLLGTEAFF
D: NA; V: TRBV12-3/TRBV12-4; size: many; J: TRBJ1-2; DNA: TGTGCCAGCAGTTTCACCGGGGGTTATGGCTACACCTTC; CDR3: CASSFTGGYGYTF